This T cell receptor (beta chain) is from a study of blood T cells in healthy people across ages. The V end lost 0 bases, the J end lost 0 bases, and 9 bases lay between the germline ends. The length of the CDR3 is 15 residues. The V gene's germline CDR1 is SGHRS and CDR2 YFSETQ. The authors ran a second PCR of about 7 to 12 cycles using a sample-barcoded 5' primer and a J-beta primer mix. TCRdb reprocessed the 5' RACE reads with MiXCR, giving one entry per CDR3 protein. Here the sample spans 700,000 to 900,000 distinct CDR3 sequences, roughly 26% being singletons. This sample was also put to use in a study of T cells of mothers and their children.

V is TRBV5-1 and J is TRBJ2-5; D call uncertain. This receptor was obtained from a boy aged 5 to 17 in good health. The sequenced material came from blood. CDR3 sequence: CASSLVAGHQETQYF. The CDR3 region has the DNA TGCGCCAGCAGCTTGGTAGCTGGTCACCAAGAGACCCAGTACTTC.